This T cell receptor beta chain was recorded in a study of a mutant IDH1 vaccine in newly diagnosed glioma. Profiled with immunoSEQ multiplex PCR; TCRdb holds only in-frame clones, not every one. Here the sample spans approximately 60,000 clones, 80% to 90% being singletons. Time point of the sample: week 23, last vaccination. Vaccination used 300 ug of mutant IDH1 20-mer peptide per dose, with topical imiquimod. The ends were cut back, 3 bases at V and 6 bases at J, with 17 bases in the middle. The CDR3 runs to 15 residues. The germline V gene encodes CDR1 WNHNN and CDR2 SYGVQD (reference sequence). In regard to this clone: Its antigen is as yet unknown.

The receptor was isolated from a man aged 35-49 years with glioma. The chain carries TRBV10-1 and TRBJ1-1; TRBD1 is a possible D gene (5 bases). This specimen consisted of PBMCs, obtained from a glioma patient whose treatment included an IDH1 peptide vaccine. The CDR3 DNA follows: TGCGCCAGCAGTGACACGAATTTCGGGGACCCTGAAGCTTTCTTT. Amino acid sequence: CASSDTNFGDPEAFF.